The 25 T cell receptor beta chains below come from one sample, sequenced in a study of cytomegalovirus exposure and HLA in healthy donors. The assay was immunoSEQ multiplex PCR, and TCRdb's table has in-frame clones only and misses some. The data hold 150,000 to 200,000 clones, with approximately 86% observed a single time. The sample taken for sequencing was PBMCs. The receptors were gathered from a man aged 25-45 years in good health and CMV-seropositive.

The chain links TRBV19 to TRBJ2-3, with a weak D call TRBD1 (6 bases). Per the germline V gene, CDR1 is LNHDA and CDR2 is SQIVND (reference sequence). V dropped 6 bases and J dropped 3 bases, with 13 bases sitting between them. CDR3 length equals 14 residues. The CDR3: CASSRGARTDTQYF. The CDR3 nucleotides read TGTGCCAGTAGCAGGGGCGCTAGGACAGATACGCAGTATTTT.

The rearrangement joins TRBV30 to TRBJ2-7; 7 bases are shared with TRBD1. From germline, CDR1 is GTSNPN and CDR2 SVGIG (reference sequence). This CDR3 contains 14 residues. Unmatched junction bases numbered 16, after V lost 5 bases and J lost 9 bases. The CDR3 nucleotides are TGTGCCTGGGGGGGACAGTACTATGGGGCCGTGCAGTACTTC. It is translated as CAWGGQYYGAVQYF.

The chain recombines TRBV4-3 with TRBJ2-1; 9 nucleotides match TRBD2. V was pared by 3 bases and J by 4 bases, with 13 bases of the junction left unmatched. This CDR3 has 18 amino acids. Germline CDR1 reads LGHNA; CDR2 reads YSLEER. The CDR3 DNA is TGCGCCAGCAGCCAGGACCCCGCCGGGACTAGCTTTTACAATGAGCAGTTCTTC. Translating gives CASSQDPAGTSFYNEQFF.

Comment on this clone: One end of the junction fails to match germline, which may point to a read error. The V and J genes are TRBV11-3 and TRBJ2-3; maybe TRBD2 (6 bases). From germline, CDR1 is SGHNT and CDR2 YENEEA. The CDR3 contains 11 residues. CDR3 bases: TGTGCCAGCAGTCACGGGACTTTCGTACTTTTT. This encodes CASSHGTFVLF.

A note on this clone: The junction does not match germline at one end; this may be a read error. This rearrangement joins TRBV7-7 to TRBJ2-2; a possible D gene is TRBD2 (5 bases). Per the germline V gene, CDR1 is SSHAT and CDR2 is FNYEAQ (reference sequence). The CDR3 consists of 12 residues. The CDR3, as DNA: TGTGCTAGCAGCCGCGGGCACGGGGAGCTGTTTTTT. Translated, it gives CASSRGHGELFF.

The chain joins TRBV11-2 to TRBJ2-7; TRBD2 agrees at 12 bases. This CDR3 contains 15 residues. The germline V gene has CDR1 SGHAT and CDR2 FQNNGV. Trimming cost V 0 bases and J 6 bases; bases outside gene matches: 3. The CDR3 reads CASSLDQLAGGEQYF. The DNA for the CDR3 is TGTGCCAGCAGCTTAGATCAACTAGCGGGAGGCGAGCAGTACTTC.

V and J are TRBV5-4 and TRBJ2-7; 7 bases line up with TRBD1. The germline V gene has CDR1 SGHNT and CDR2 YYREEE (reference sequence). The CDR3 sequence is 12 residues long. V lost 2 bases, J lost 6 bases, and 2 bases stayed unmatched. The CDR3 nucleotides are TGTGCCAGCAGCTTCGACAGGGCCGAGCAGTACTTC. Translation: CASSFDRAEQYF. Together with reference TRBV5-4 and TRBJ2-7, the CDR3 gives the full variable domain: ETGVTQSPTHLIKTRGQQVTLRCSSQSGHNTVSWYQQALGQGPQFIFQYYREEENGRGNFPPRFSGLQFPNYSSELNVNALELDDSALYLCASSFDRAEQYFGPGTRLTVT.

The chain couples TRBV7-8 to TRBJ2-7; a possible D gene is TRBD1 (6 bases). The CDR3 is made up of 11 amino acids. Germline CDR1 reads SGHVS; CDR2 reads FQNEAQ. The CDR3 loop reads CSAGAFDEQYF. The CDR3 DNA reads TGTAGCGCAGGGGCCTTCGACGAGCAGTACTTC. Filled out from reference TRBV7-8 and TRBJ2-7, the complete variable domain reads GAGVSQSPRYKVAKRGQDVALRCDPISGHVSLFWYQQALGQGPEFLTYFQNEAQLDKSGLPSDRFFAERPEGSVSTLKIQRTQQEDSAVYLCSAGAFDEQYFGPGTRLTVT.

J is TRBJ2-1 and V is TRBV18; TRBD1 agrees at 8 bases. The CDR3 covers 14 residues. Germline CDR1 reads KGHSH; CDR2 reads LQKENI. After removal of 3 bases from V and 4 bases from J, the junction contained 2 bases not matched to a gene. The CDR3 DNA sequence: TGTGCCAGCTCACCCGACAGGGGATACAATGAGCAGTTCTTC. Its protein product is CASSPDRGYNEQFF.

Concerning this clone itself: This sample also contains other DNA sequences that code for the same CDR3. The CDR3 spells CASSHRGSSYEQYF. DNA for the CDR3: TGTGCCAGCAGTCATAGGGGGAGCTCCTACGAGCAGTACTTC. The J gene is TRBJ2-7, the V gene TRBV27; TRBD1 is a possible D gene (6 bases). CDR1 MNHEY and CDR2 SMNVEV come from the germline V gene (reference sequence). With 5 bases removed from V and 0 bases from J, the gap between germline ends came to 11 bases. The CDR3 has 14 amino acids.

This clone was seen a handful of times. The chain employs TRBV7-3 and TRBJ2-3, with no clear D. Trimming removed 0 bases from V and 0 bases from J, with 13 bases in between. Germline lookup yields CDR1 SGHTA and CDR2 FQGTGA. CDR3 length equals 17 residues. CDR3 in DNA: TGTGCCAGCAGCTTAACGGGGAACTTTTTAAGCACAGATACGCAGTATTTT. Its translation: CASSLTGNFLSTDTQYF.

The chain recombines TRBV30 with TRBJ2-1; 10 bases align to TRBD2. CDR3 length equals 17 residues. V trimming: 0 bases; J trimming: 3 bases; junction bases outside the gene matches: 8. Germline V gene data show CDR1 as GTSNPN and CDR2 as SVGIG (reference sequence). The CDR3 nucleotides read TGTGCCTGGAGTGTACCCACTAGCGGGGTGCTCTACAATGAGCAGTTCTTC. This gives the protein CAWSVPTSGVLYNEQFF. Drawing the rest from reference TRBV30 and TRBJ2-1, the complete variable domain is SQTIHQWPATLVQPVGSPLSLECTVEGTSNPNLYWYRQAAGRGLQLLFYSVGIGQISSEVPQNLSASRPQDRQFILSSKKLLLSDSGFYLCAWSVPTSGVLYNEQFFGPGTRLTVL.

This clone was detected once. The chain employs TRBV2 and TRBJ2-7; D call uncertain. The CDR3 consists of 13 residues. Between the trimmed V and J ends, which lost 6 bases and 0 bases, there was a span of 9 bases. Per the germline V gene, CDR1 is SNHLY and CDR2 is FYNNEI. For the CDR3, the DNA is TGTGCCAGCAGGGTGACTGCCTCCTACGAGCAGTACTTC. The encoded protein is CASRVTASYEQYF.

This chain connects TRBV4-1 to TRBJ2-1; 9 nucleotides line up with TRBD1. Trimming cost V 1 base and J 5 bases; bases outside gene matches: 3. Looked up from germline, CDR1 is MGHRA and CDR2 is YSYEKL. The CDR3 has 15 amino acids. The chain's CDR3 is CASSQGGQGHNEQFF. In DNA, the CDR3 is TGCGCCAGCAGCCAAGGGGGACAGGGCCACAATGAGCAGTTCTTC.

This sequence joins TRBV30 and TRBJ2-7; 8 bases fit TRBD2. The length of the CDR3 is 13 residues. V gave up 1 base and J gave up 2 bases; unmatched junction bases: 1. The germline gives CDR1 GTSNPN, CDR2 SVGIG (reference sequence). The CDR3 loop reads CAWSGGLAYEQYF. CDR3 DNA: TGTGCCTGGAGTGGGGGACTAGCCTACGAGCAGTACTTC.

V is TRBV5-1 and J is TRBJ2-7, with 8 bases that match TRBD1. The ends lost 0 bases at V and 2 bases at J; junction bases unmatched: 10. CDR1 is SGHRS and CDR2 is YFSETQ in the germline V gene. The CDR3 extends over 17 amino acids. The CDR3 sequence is CASSLGPSVTGAYEQYF. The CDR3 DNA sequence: TGCGCCAGCAGCTTGGGCCCGTCCGTGACAGGGGCCTACGAGCAGTACTTC. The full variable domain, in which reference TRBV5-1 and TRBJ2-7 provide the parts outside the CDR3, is KAGVTQTPRYLIKTRGQQVTLSCSPISGHRSVSWYQQTPGQGLQFLFEYFSETQRNKGNFPGRFSGRQFSNSRSEMNVSTLELGDSALYLCASSLGPSVTGAYEQYFGPGTRLTVT.

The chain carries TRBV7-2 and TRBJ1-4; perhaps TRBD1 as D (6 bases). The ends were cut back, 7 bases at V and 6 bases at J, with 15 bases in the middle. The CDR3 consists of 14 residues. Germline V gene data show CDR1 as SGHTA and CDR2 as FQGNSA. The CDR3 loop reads CASTLGGADEKLFF. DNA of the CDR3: TGTGCCAGCACCCTGGGGGGGGCTGATGAAAAACTGTTTTTT.

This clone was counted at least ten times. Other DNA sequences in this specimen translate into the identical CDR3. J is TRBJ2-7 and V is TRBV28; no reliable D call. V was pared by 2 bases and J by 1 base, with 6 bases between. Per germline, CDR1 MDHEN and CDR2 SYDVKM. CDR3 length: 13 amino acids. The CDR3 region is CASSLSRSYEQYF. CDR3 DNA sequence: TGTGCCAGCAGTTTAAGCAGATCCTACGAGCAGTACTTC.

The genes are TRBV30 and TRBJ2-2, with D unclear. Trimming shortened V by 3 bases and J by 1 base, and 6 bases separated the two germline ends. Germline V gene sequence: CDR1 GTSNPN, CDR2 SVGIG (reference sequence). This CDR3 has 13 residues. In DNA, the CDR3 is TGTGCCTGGAGGGTAGGGAACACCGGGGAGCTGTTTTTT. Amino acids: CAWRVGNTGELFF.

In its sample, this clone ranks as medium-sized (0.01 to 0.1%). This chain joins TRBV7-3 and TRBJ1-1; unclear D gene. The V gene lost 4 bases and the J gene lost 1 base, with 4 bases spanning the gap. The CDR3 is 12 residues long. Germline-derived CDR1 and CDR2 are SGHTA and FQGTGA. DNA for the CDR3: TGTGCCAGCAGCTCCTCGAACACTGAAGCTTTCTTT. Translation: CASSSSNTEAFF. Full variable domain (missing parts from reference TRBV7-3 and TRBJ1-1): GAGVSQTPSNKVTEKGKYVELRCDPISGHTALYWYRQSLGQGPEFLIYFQGTGAADDSGLPNDRFFAVRPEGSVSTLKIQRTERGDSAVYLCASSSSNTEAFFGQGTRLTVV.

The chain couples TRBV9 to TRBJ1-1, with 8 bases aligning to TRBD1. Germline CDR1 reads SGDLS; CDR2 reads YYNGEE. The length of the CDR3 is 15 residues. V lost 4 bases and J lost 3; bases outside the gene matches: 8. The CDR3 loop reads CASSPDRARDTEAFF. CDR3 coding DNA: TGTGCCAGCAGCCCGGACAGGGCGCGGGACACTGAAGCTTTCTTT.

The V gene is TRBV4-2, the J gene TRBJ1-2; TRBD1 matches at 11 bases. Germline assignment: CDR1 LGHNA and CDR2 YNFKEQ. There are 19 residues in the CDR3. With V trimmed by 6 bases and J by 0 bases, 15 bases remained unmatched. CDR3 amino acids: CASRRRGGTGGSPNYGYTF. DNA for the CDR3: TGTGCCAGCAGGCGACGGGGTGGGACAGGGGGTTCTCCTAACTATGGCTACACCTTC.

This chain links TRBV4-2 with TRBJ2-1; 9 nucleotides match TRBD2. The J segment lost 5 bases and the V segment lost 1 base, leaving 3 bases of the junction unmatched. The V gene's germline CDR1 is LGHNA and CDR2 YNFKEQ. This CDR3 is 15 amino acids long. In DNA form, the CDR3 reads TGTGCCAGCAGCCAAGGTCGACTAGCGGACAATGAGCAGTTCTTC. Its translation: CASSQGRLADNEQFF.

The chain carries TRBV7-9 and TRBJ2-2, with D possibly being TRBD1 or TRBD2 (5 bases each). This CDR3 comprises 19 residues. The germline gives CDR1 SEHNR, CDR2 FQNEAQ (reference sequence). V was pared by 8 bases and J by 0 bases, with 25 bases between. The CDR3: CASVTMLIRDGSNTGELFF. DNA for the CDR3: TGTGCCAGCGTCACCATGCTCATCCGGGACGGATCGAACACCGGGGAGCTGTTTTTT.

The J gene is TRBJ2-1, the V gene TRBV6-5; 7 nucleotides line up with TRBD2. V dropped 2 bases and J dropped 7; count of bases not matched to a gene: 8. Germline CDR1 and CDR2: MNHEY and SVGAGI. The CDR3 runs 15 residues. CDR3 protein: CASSYAAGATNEQFF. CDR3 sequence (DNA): TGTGCCAGCAGTTACGCGGCGGGAGCTACAAATGAGCAGTTCTTC.